This TCR beta chain stems from a study of cytomegalovirus exposure and HLA in healthy donors. For the study at large: The early release's HLA-typed donors yielded 65 million to 85 million unique TCRs.

Vbeta (60) and Jbeta (13) primers were used in the PCR. The protocol was immunoSEQ multiplex PCR, while the TCRdb copy is restricted to in-frame clones and leaves out a portion. The sample lists approximately 180,000 clones, about 80% seen once, with 2% to 2.5% in the top ten. Study-wide results and caveats: There were several of the most significant clusters that appeared linked to common viral pathogens in a later analysis.

Germline assignment: CDR1 MRHNA and CDR2 SNTAGT. The CDR3 runs to 17 residues. Trimming took 7 bases from V and 5 from J; bases not matched to a gene: 18. Points on this clone: Its antigen remains unidentified.

The sequence derives from a woman in her 30s in good health and CMV-seronegative. The sequenced material came from PBMCs. V gene TRBV6-4 combines with J gene TRBJ2-5; 8 bases map to TRBD1. In DNA form, the CDR3 reads TGTGCCAGCATAACGGCAGGGGGCCTTGATGCGGGTGAGACCCAGTACTTC. Translated: CASITAGGLDAGETQYF.